Presented here are 27 T cell receptor beta chains from one specimen sequenced in a study of blood T cell repertoires in COVID-19. The repertoire was sequenced with immunoSEQ multiplex PCR; TCRdb's copy has only in-frame clones and lacks some. Of over 250,000 clones detected, about 68% appear once; the ten largest clones hold around 3.4%. Sequenced sample: peripheral blood. All receptors derive from a woman of 80 years or more with acute or convalescent COVID-19.

This clone was seen a few times. As DNA, the CDR3 is TGCGCCAGCAGCCAAGATAGTCAGGTGCCACCAGCTAACTATGGCTACACCTTC. Its protein product is CASSQDSQVPPANYGYTF. The rearrangement links TRBV4-1 to TRBJ1-2; D gene uncertain. V was shortened by 0 bases and J by 0 bases, with 17 bases between the two germline ends. Germline V gene data show CDR1 as MGHRA and CDR2 as YSYEKL. The CDR3 has 18 amino acids.

The chain couples TRBV4-1 to TRBJ2-5; the D gene is possibly TRBD1 (6 bases). CDR3 length: 18 residues. Germline values: CDR1 MGHRA, CDR2 YSYEKL. V shed 3 bases and J shed 2 bases, with 22 bases lying between them. CDR3 in amino acids: CASSQQGLTGRSQETQYF. Here the CDR3 DNA reads TGCGCCAGCAGCCAGCAGGGGCTCACAGGTCGCTCTCAAGAGACCCAGTACTTC.

J is TRBJ2-5 and V is TRBV25-1, with D perhaps matching TRBD2 (7 bases). Germline CDR1 MGHDK, CDR2 SYGVNS. The CDR3 contains 13 residues. With 6 bases removed from V and 2 bases from J, the gap between germline ends came to 10 bases. The CDR3 DNA follows: TGTGCCAGCAGACAGGGAGGGCAAGAGACCCAGTACTTC. Encoded protein: CASRQGGQETQYF. The full variable domain, rest sourced from reference TRBV25-1 and TRBJ2-5, is EADIYQTPRYLVIGTGKKITLECSQTMGHDKMYWYQQDPGMELHLIHYSYGVNSTEKGDLSSESTVSRIRTEHFPLTLESARPSHTSQYLCASRQGGQETQYFGPGTRLLVL.

CDR3 region: CATGGTESYNSPLHF. The CDR3 DNA sequence: TGTGCCACCGGAGGGACGGAATCCTATAATTCACCCCTCCACTTT. The chain has TRBV6-6 and TRBJ1-6, with D possibly TRBD1 on 5 matching bases. V lost 10 bases, J lost 1 base, and 14 bases lay in between. From germline, CDR1 is MNHNY and CDR2 SVGAGI (reference sequence). The CDR3 covers 15 residues.

The chain carries TRBV29-1 and TRBJ1-1; D gene uncertain. Looked up from germline, CDR1 is SQVTM and CDR2 is ANQGSEA. This CDR3 region has 12 residues. The V end lost 7 bases, the J end lost 2 bases, and 11 bases lay between the germline ends. In DNA form, the CDR3 reads TGCAGCGCCCAACAGAGAAACACTGAAGCTTTCTTT. Amino acids: CSAQQRNTEAFF.

The genes are TRBV10-3 and TRBJ2-2, with a possible D match to TRBD1 (6 bases). V lost 4 bases to trimming and J lost 7 bases, with 19 bases between them. Germline V CDR1 and CDR2: ENHRY, SYGVKD. This CDR3 comprises 16 residues. The CDR3 sequence: CAISGDSPGANGELFF. CDR3 in DNA: TGTGCCATCAGTGGAGATTCGCCAGGGGCGAACGGGGAGCTGTTTTTT.

J is TRBJ1-2 and V is TRBV6-1, with D maybe TRBD1 (6 bases). This CDR3 is built from 14 residues. Germline V lookup: CDR1 MNHNS, CDR2 SASEGT. Trimming removed 2 bases from V and 7 bases from J, with 14 bases in between. The DNA of the CDR3 is TGTGCCAGCAGTGAATCAGCGGGGGCAGGTGGCTACACCTTC. This translates into CASSESAGAGGYTF.

By frequency in the sample, this clone is medium-sized. The chain combines TRBV7-9 with TRBJ2-2, with D tentatively TRBD2 (7 bases). From germline, CDR1 is SEHNR and CDR2 FQNEAQ (reference sequence). V was pared by 11 bases and J by 3 bases, with 19 bases between. The CDR3 consists of 15 residues. CDR3 loop: CASTQGGGDTGELFF. DNA for the CDR3: TGTGCCTCCACCCAGGGAGGGGGGGACACCGGGGAGCTGTTTTTT.

The chain employs TRBV3-1 (or the pseudogene TRBV3-2) and TRBJ2-1, with TRBD1 identical over 9 bases. Trimming at V came to 0 bases and at J to 2 bases, leaving 8 bases not matched to a gene. Germline values: CDR1 LGHDT, CDR2 YNNKEL (reference sequence). The CDR3 sequence is 18 residues long. CDR3 protein: CASSQDRGRQGAYNEQFF. The CDR3 DNA reads as TGTGCCAGCAGCCAAGATAGGGGGAGACAGGGGGCCTACAATGAGCAGTTCTTC.

The V gene is TRBV5-1, the J gene TRBJ1-2; 8 nucleotides align to TRBD1. CDR3 length: 15 residues. Germline V gene sequence: CDR1 SGHRS, CDR2 YFSETQ. V lost 4 bases and J lost 7; bases outside the gene matches: 12. The CDR3 sequence is CASSLGQAHSSGYTF. The CDR3 DNA reads as TGCGCCAGCAGCCTGGGACAGGCCCACAGTAGTGGCTACACCTTC.

In its sample, this clone was seen a few times. V gene TRBV18 combines with J gene TRBJ1-1; no reliable D call. The CDR3 contains 13 residues. Germline assignment: CDR1 KGHSH and CDR2 LQKENI. V lost 6 bases and J lost 2, with 10 bases in between. CDR3 sequence: CASSLAANTEAFF. In DNA form, the CDR3 reads TGTGCCAGCTCGCTCGCGGCCAACACTGAAGCTTTCTTT.

This clone came up once. V usage is TRBV5-1 and J usage is TRBJ2-5; 7 positions match TRBD1. The length of the CDR3 is 16 residues. CDR1 is SGHRS and CDR2 is YFSETQ in the germline V gene. Trimming took 7 bases from V and 5 from J; bases not matched to a gene: 17. The CDR3 DNA reads TGCGCCAGCGGAGTTCAAGGGGGCTGGCTAAGGGAGACCCAGTACTTC. This codes for CASGVQGGWLRETQYF.

In its sample, this clone was seen a few times. The CDR3 bases are TGCGCCAGCAGCTTGGGGACAGGGGGCAATGAGCAGTTCTTC. Translated: CASSLGTGGNEQFF. The chain combines TRBV5-1 with TRBJ2-1; 10 bases agree with TRBD1. This CDR3 has 14 amino acids. J lost 6 bases, V lost 0 bases, and 0 bases had no gene match. The germline V gene encodes CDR1 SGHRS and CDR2 YFSETQ.

The chain joins TRBV19 to TRBJ1-5, with D maybe TRBD1 (6 bases). CDR1 and CDR2 (germline): LNHDA, SQIVND (reference sequence). V shed 5 bases and J shed 1 base, with 24 bases lying between them. The CDR3 has 19 residues. CDR3 protein: CASSPQSPTGTISNQPQHF. The DNA for the CDR3 is TGTGCCAGTAGTCCTCAATCCCCAACCGGGACAATCAGCAATCAGCCCCAGCATTTT. Based on the CDR3 plus reference TRBV19 and TRBJ1-5, the full variable domain is DGGITQSPKYLFRKEGQNVTLSCEQNLNHDAMYWYRQDPGQGLRLIYYSQIVNDFQKGDIAEGYSVSREKKESFPLTVTSAQKNPTAFYLCASSPQSPTGTISNQPQHFGDGTRLSIL.

In this sample, this clone turned up a few times. V is TRBV5-4 and J is TRBJ2-3; D perhaps matches TRBD2 (6 bases). The CDR3 runs to 15 residues. Germline loops: CDR1 SGHNT, CDR2 YYREEE (reference sequence). V was shortened by 1 base and J by 0 bases, with 9 bases between the two germline ends. The CDR3 DNA sequence: TGTGCCAGCAGCTTGAGGGCGGGAAGCACAGATACGCAGTATTTT. Translated, it gives CASSLRAGSTDTQYF.

The rearrangement links TRBV7-6 to TRBJ2-1, with 11 bases that match TRBD1. CDR1 is SGHVS and CDR2 is FNYEAQ in the germline V gene. V shed 5 bases and J 10 bases; nucleotides not matched to a gene: 13. The CDR3 length is 16 residues. Written as DNA, the CDR3 is TGTGCCAGCAGCCGAAGTCCCGGGACAGGGGGTGAGGAGCAGTTCTTC. Amino acids: CASSRSPGTGGEEQFF.

In its sample, this clone was seen a few times. V is TRBV15 and J is TRBJ1-4; 7 nucleotides agree with TRBD1. The ends lost 9 bases at V and 0 bases at J; junction bases unmatched: 7. Germline CDR1 is LNHNV and CDR2 is YYDKDF (reference sequence). CDR3 length: 15 residues. Here the CDR3 DNA reads TGTGCCACAAAGCCTACAGGGGCAACTAATGAAAAACTGTTTTTT. Its translation is CATKPTGATNEKLFF.

The J gene is TRBJ1-6, the V gene TRBV19; TRBD1 matches at 10 bases. The CDR3 is 14 amino acids. Germline CDR1 and CDR2: LNHDA and SQIVND (reference sequence). V gave up 7 bases and J gave up 9 bases; unmatched junction bases: 6. CDR3 DNA: TGTGCCAGTACCTTGGGACAGGGGAGTTCACCCCTCCACTTT. It yields the protein CASTLGQGSSPLHF.

The chain combines TRBV28 with TRBJ1-2, with D possibly being TRBD1 (6 bases). The CDR3 totals 15 residues. From germline, CDR1 is MDHEN and CDR2 SYDVKM. The ends were cut back, 5 bases at V and 4 bases at J, with 17 bases in the middle. For the CDR3, the DNA is TGTGCCAGCAGTCCCCCCCCAGGGGCCCGCTATGGCTACACCTTC. Translated, it gives CASSPPPGARYGYTF.

V usage is TRBV19 and J usage is TRBJ1-6, with a weak D call TRBD1 (5 bases). From germline, CDR1 is LNHDA and CDR2 SQIVND (reference sequence). The V and J ends lost 3 bases and 11 bases respectively, with 14 bases between them. The length of the CDR3 is 14 residues. The CDR3 loop reads CASSMVGGDAPLHF. For the CDR3, the DNA is TGTGCCAGTAGTATGGTAGGAGGGGACGCACCCCTCCACTTT.

This clone was counted a single time. The V gene is TRBV7-9, the J gene TRBJ1-2; 9 bases line up with TRBD1. The trim removed 3 bases at V and 4 bases at J, leaving 3 bases unmatched. In germline, CDR1 is SEHNR, CDR2 FQNEAQ (reference sequence). The CDR3 is 14 residues long. The CDR3 DNA follows: TGTGCCAGCAGCTTGGACAGGGGAATCTATGGCTACACCTTC. Its translation is CASSLDRGIYGYTF.

The CDR3 DNA sequence: TGCGCCAGCAGCTTAGCCGACAGGGCAGCGGGCTATGGCTACACCTTC. This gives the protein CASSLADRAAGYGYTF. This chain links TRBV5-1 with TRBJ1-2; 7 bases match TRBD1. Germline V CDR1 and CDR2: SGHRS, YFSETQ. Trimming cost V 2 bases and J 4 bases; bases outside gene matches: 11. The CDR3 is made up of 16 amino acids.

This chain links TRBV6-6 with TRBJ2-5; D may be TRBD1 (6 bases). The germline CDR1 and CDR2 sequences are MNHNY and SVGAGI (reference sequence). This CDR3 comprises 15 residues. V was cut by 0 bases and J by 2 bases, with 10 bases left in between. The CDR3 reads CASSYSTGFQETQYF. The CDR3 DNA is TGTGCCAGCAGTTACTCGACAGGTTTTCAAGAGACCCAGTACTTC.

This chain joins TRBV2 and TRBJ2-7; 9 bases match TRBD1. Germline CDR1 reads SNHLY; CDR2 reads FYNNEI. After removal of 5 bases from V and 3 bases from J, the junction contained 2 bases not matched to a gene. The CDR3 is 13 residues long. The CDR3 DNA sequence: TGTGCCAGCAGTAGGGACAGGGACTACGAGCAGTACTTC. It encodes CASSRDRDYEQYF.

As for this clone: Just one base apart from a much larger clone, this may be a read error. This chain uses TRBV19 with TRBJ1-5; 10 nucleotides agree with TRBD1. V lost 9 bases, J lost 2 bases, and 4 bases stayed unmatched. The CDR3 length is 14 residues. Germline CDR1 is LNHDA and CDR2 is SQIVND (reference sequence). The CDR3 region has the DNA TGTGCCAGCACAGGGACAGGGGGCAATCAGCCCCAGCATTTT. It encodes CASTGTGGNQPQHF.

V and J are TRBV10-2 and TRBJ1-6; 7 positions match TRBD1. From germline, CDR1 is WSHSY and CDR2 SAAADI. After removal of 4 bases from V and 16 bases from J, the junction contained 7 bases not matched to a gene. This CDR3 region has 12 residues. CDR3 loop: CASSARDSRLHF. For the CDR3, the DNA is TGCGCCAGCAGTGCTCGGGACAGCCGGCTCCACTTT.

The chain joins TRBV5-6 to TRBJ1-4, with D unresolved. CDR1 and CDR2 from the germline V gene are SGHDT and YYEEEE. The CDR3 length is 19 residues. Deletions cut 3 bases from V and 6 bases from J, with 27 bases between. CDR3 residues: CASSSYLRGGEEGYEKLFF. The CDR3 nucleotides are TGTGCCAGCAGCTCATATCTGAGAGGAGGTGAAGAAGGGTATGAAAAACTGTTTTTT.